These 7 T cell receptor beta chains were sequenced from one sample in a study of T cell responses to AZD1222 COVID-19 vaccine. Profiled with immunoSEQ multiplex PCR; TCRdb holds only in-frame clones, not every one. The repertoire holds over 100,000 clones, with around nine tenths as singletons. The sample consisted of peripheral blood, taken on day 0 of AZD1222 vaccination. Receptors were obtained from an adult in good health.

V gene TRBV7-9 combines with J gene TRBJ1-5, with D possibly TRBD1 on 5 matching bases. Germline V gives CDR1 SEHNR, CDR2 FQNEAQ (reference sequence). The CDR3 has 14 residues. Trimming took 1 base from V and 5 from J, leaving 9 bases between them. This CDR3 is CASSLEQEYQPQHF. The DNA of the CDR3 is TGTGCCAGCAGCTTAGAACAGGAGTATCAGCCCCAGCATTTT. The whole variable domain, filled in from reference TRBV7-9 and TRBJ1-5, reads DTGVSQNPRHKITKRGQNVTFRCDPISEHNRLYWYRQTLGQGPEFLTYFQNEAQLEKSRLLSDRFSAERPKGSFSTLEIQRTEQGDSAMYLCASSLEQEYQPQHFGDGTRLSIL.

This clone was seen just once. Other DNA sequences in the sample encode the same CDR3. This chain links TRBV7-3 with TRBJ2-1, with 8 bases lining up with TRBD2. Germline CDR1 is SGHTA and CDR2 is FQGTGA. The trim removed 4 bases at V and 7 bases at J, leaving 6 bases unmatched. The CDR3 loop spans 14 amino acids. The CDR3 region has the DNA TGTGCCAGCAGCTCGTCCGGGACTAGGAATGAGCAGTTCTTC. It is translated as CASSSSGTRNEQFF.

This chain uses TRBV6-5 with TRBJ2-3; D gene ambiguous. Deletions cut 7 bases from V and 6 bases from J, with 11 bases between. Germline CDR1 MNHEY, CDR2 SVGAGI. The CDR3 runs 12 residues. This CDR3 reads CASTKRMDTQYF. CDR3 bases: TGTGCCAGCACAAAGCGCATGGATACGCAGTATTTT.

The table lists this clone with a few counts. In DNA form, the CDR3 reads TGTGCCTGGAGTGTACCGGGACAGGGGCCGCCGGGCTACACCTTC. It translates to CAWSVPGQGPPGYTF. The gene calls are TRBV30 and TRBJ1-2, with 10 bases lining up with TRBD1. This CDR3 contains 15 residues. Germline CDR1 is GTSNPN and CDR2 is SVGIG (reference sequence). V gave up 0 bases and J gave up 8 bases; unmatched junction bases: 9.

The rearrangement links TRBV6-5 to TRBJ1-1; 9 bases are a match to TRBD1. The germline CDR1 and CDR2 sequences are MNHEY and SVGAGI. The CDR3 covers 14 residues. Trimming cost V 0 bases and J 4 bases; bases outside gene matches: 0. For the CDR3, the DNA is TGTGCCAGCAGTTACTCGGACAGGGGCACTGAAGCTTTCTTT. Encoded protein: CASSYSDRGTEAFF.

The V gene is TRBV11-2, the J gene TRBJ2-7; 8 bases map to TRBD2. Trimming took 4 bases from V and 1 from J; bases not matched to a gene: 9. The CDR3 consists of 16 residues. CDR1 and CDR2 from the germline V gene are SGHAT and FQNNGV. The CDR3, as DNA: TGTGCCAGCAGCTCGGGGGGGCGGTTCGAATCCTACGAGCAGTACTTC. Its translation is CASSSGGRFESYEQYF.

The J gene is TRBJ1-4, the V gene TRBV5-1; 10 bases are a match to TRBD1. Germline assignment: CDR1 SGHRS and CDR2 YFSETQ. V shed 2 bases and J 8 bases; nucleotides not matched to a gene: 3. The CDR3 spans 14 residues. The DNA of the CDR3 is TGCGCCAGCAGCTTAGGGACAGGGGAGGAAAAACTGTTTTTT. Its translation is CASSLGTGEEKLFF.